What follows are 12 T cell receptor beta chains derived from one specimen sequenced in a study of cytomegalovirus exposure and HLA in healthy donors. Amplification used 60 Vbeta primers and 13 Jbeta primers. The repertoire was sequenced with immunoSEQ multiplex PCR; TCRdb's copy has only in-frame clones and lacks some. The sample carries 200,000 or so clones, 75% to 85% recorded once. The sample consisted of PBMCs. The receptors were gathered from a male donor in good health and CMV-seropositive.

V gene TRBV5-1 combines with J gene TRBJ1-6; 7 bases line up with TRBD1. This CDR3 has 13 residues. Germline V lookup: CDR1 SGHRS, CDR2 YFSETQ. Trimming took 7 bases from V and 5 from J; bases not matched to a gene: 3. CDR3 protein: CASGGQNNSPLHF. The CDR3 nucleotides are TGCGCCAGCGGGGGACAGAATAATTCACCCCTCCACTTT.

This clone was detected only once. This chain joins TRBV9 and TRBJ1-1; 7 bases are a match to TRBD1. V was pared by 4 bases and J by 3 bases, with 9 bases of the junction left unmatched. The CDR3 contains 15 residues. CDR1 is SGDLS and CDR2 is YYNGEE in the germline V gene. The CDR3 DNA is TGTGCCAGCAGCTCATCGACAGGGTGGGACACTGAAGCTTTCTTT. Its protein product is CASSSSTGWDTEAFF.

The chain joins TRBV30 to TRBJ1-4, with 9 nucleotides matching TRBD1. In germline, CDR1 is GTSNPN, CDR2 SVGIG (reference sequence). With V trimmed by 6 bases and J by 9 bases, 11 bases remained unmatched. The CDR3 runs 14 residues. CDR3 DNA: TGTGCCTGCAAAACCGGGACAGGGTTGCAAAAACTGTTTTTT. Its protein is CACKTGTGLQKLFF.

This clone was detected only a few times. This chain connects TRBV7-2 to TRBJ1-5, with D perhaps TRBD1 (6 bases). The germline V and J ends were trimmed by 3 bases and 5 bases, with 11 bases remaining between them. This CDR3 is 14 amino acids long. Germline CDR1 and CDR2: SGHTA and FQGNSA. The CDR3 protein is CASSLTTGHQPQHF. The CDR3 DNA follows: TGTGCCAGCAGCTTGACGACAGGTCATCAGCCCCAGCATTTT.

The chain carries TRBV5-4 and TRBJ1-1, with D uncertain. There are 15 residues in the CDR3. In germline, CDR1 is SGHNT, CDR2 YYREEE (reference sequence). Trimming shortened V by 3 bases and J by 5 bases, and 17 bases separated the two germline ends. Here the CDR3 reads CASSSAGPRGTEAFF. The CDR3 DNA reads as TGTGCCAGCAGCTCGGCCGGGCCCCGAGGGACTGAAGCTTTCTTT.

The genes are TRBV6-4 and TRBJ1-6; D gene uncertain. Germline V CDR1 and CDR2: MRHNA, SNTAGT. Trimming shortened V by 8 bases and J by 11 bases, and 7 bases separated the two germline ends. The CDR3 loop spans 10 amino acids. CDR3 nucleotide sequence: TGTGCCAGCCAGGTTGCACCCCTCCACTTT. As protein: CASQVAPLHF.

This clone was picked up one time. The chain has TRBV6-1 and TRBJ2-5; 13 bases are shared with TRBD2. The V gene's germline CDR1 is MNHNS and CDR2 SASEGT. This CDR3 comprises 15 residues. After removal of 7 bases from V and 9 bases from J, the junction contained 11 bases not matched to a gene. This CDR3 reads CASTETSGGMGAQYF. In DNA form, the CDR3 reads TGTGCCAGCACCGAGACTAGCGGGGGGATGGGGGCCCAGTACTTC.

The chain uses TRBV15 and TRBJ1-1; D not resolved. Germline assignment: CDR1 LNHNV and CDR2 YYDKDF (reference sequence). The CDR3 has 16 amino acids. V was cut by 0 bases and J by 1 base, with 12 bases left in between. The CDR3: CATSRDLAGRNTEAFF. The CDR3 coding sequence is TGTGCCACCAGCAGAGATCTGGCAGGCAGGAACACTGAAGCTTTCTTT.

The chain employs TRBV5-6 and TRBJ2-2; 8 positions match TRBD1. Unmatched junction bases numbered 2, after V lost 4 bases and J lost 3 bases. CDR3 size: 14 residues. Germline-derived CDR1 and CDR2 are SGHDT and YYEEEE. CDR3 protein: CASSGQGYTGELFF. DNA of the CDR3: TGTGCCAGCAGCGGACAGGGCTACACCGGGGAGCTGTTTTTT. Complete variable domain (other parts from reference TRBV5-6 and TRBJ2-2): DAGVTQSPTHLIKTRGQQVTLRCSPKSGHDTVSWYQQALGQGPQFIFQYYEEEERQRGNFPDRFSGHQFPNYSSELNVNALLLGDSALYLCASSGQGYTGELFFGEGSRLTVL.

The DNA of the CDR3 is TGTGCCAGCAGTTTAGGCGGGAATATATACGAGCAGTACTTC. Translated, it gives CASSLGGNIYEQYF. This chain uses TRBV27 with TRBJ2-5; a possible D gene is TRBD2 (6 bases). The DNA end is a closer match to TRBJ2-7, so the J assignment may be wrong. The CDR3 is made up of 14 amino acids. CDR1 and CDR2 from the germline V gene are MNHEY and SMNVEV (reference sequence).

The gene calls are TRBV18 and TRBJ2-3, with 12 bases lining up with TRBD2. V dropped 2 bases and J dropped 5; count of bases not matched to a gene: 5. Germline V gene sequence: CDR1 KGHSH, CDR2 LQKENI. The CDR3 contains 16 residues. The CDR3 DNA sequence: TGTGCCAGCTCACCATCTAGCGGGAGGGCCAAAGATACGCAGTATTTT. It specifies CASSPSSGRAKDTQYF.

The J gene is TRBJ1-2, the V gene TRBV30; the match to TRBD1 covers 8 bases. Germline V gene data show CDR1 as GTSNPN and CDR2 as SVGIG (reference sequence). V lost 0 bases to trimming and J lost 8 bases; unmatched junction nucleotides: 11. This CDR3 comprises 15 residues. CDR3 in amino acids: CAWSVPLTGVGGYTF. CDR3 nucleotides: TGTGCCTGGAGTGTACCCCTGACAGGGGTCGGCGGCTACACCTTC. The variable domain in full, with the rest retrieved from reference TRBV30 and TRBJ1-2, is SQTIHQWPATLVQPVGSPLSLECTVEGTSNPNLYWYRQAAGRGLQLLFYSVGIGQISSEVPQNLSASRPQDRQFILSSKKLLLSDSGFYLCAWSVPLTGVGGYTFGSGTRLTVV.